This T cell receptor beta chain stems from a study of CD8 T cells in Susac syndrome. High-throughput TCR beta sequencing covered peripheral CD8+ and CD4+ T cells. The multiple sclerosis controls comprised treatment-naive patients whose relapsing-remitting disease was stable or active. The CDR3 length is 15 residues. Germline lookup yields CDR1 MDHEN and CDR2 SYDVKM. V dropped 4 bases and J dropped 0 bases, with 10 bases sitting between them. RNA in amounts of roughly 0.5 to 1 ug was reverse transcribed with random hexamers. It was immunoSEQ multiplex PCR that amplified TCR beta CDR3 across 54 Vbeta and 13 Jbeta. One entry per CDR3 protein results from TCRdb running MiXCR on the immunoSEQ multiplex PCR reads. The sample shows about 250,000 distinct CDR3 sequences, 85% to 95% of them seen only once.

The source of this sequence is a human donor with multiple sclerosis. The chain employs TRBV28 and TRBJ1-5; D is unresolved. The specimen sequenced was CD4+ T cells from PBMCs. This CDR3 is CASSSYGNSNQPQHF. The CDR3 coding sequence is TGTGCCAGCAGTTCCTACGGAAATAGCAATCAGCCCCAGCATTTT.